The rows below give T cell receptor beta chains drawn from one sample of a study of blood T cell repertoires in COVID-19. Data came from immunoSEQ multiplex PCR; TCRdb stores just in-frame clones and leaves some out. The sample gives more than 50,000 clones, about 70% of which show up once; more than 11% is in the top ten. Input material: peripheral blood. Receptors originate from a woman in her sixties or seventies with acute or convalescent COVID-19. Both conserved end residues are part of each CDR3. The D gene is left open where the match is weak. Expanded clones are given a class, and other clones once, few, many or no size at all.

cdr3_length j_call clone_size v_call d_call cdr3_nt cdr3_aa
14 TRBJ2-3 few TRBV10-2 TRBD2 TGCGCCAGCAGGAGGCGGGGGGACACAGATACGCAGTATTTT CASRRRGDTDTQYF
16 TRBJ2-5 few TRBV5-1 TRBD2 TGCGCCAGCAGTCTCGGACTAGCGGGGATTCAAGAGACCCAGTACTTC CASSLGLAGIQETQYF
13 TRBJ2-1 - TRBV18 - TGTGCCAGCTTTTATTCTCCCGTCAGTGAGCAGTTCTTC CASFYSPVSEQFF
12 TRBJ1-2 - TRBV6-5 - TGTGCCGCGGTGGTCCCACCCTATGGCTACACCTTC CAAVVPPYGYTF
16 TRBJ1-2 - TRBV5-1 - TGCGCCAGCAGCTTTACTCCGGGAGCTGGACGCGGGGGCTACACCTTC CASSFTPGAGRGGYTF
14 TRBJ2-5 - TRBV30 - TGTGCCTGGAGTGTAGGTTTATTCGGGGAGACCCAGTACTTC CAWSVGLFGETQYF
17 TRBJ2-1 few TRBV15 - TGTGCCACCAGCGGGCGAAACCAGGGCGTCGGCTACAATGAGCAGTTCTTC CATSGRNQGVGYNEQFF
15 TRBJ2-1 - TRBV5-1 TRBD1 TGCGCCAGCAGCTCGACAGGGTTCTCCTACAATGAGCAGTTCTTC CASSSTGFSYNEQFF
14 TRBJ2-5 - TRBV3-1/TRBV3-2 - TGTGCCAGCAGCCAAGATAGAGTAATAGAGACCCAGTACTTC CASSQDRVIETQYF
14 TRBJ2-3 - TRBV6-1 TRBD1 TGTGCCAGCAGTGAACCAGGGGGCGGAGATACGCAGTATTTT CASSEPGGGDTQYF
15 TRBJ2-3 - TRBV6-5 - TGTGCCAGCAGTTGGATGAACAGGGTCACAGATACGCAGTATTTT CASSWMNRVTDTQYF
17 TRBJ1-3 - TRBV5-6 TRBD1 TGTGCCAGCTTCCGGACAGGGACGTCTCCCTCTGGAAACACCATATATTTT CASFRTGTSPSGNTIYF
15 TRBJ1-2 - TRBV27 - TGTGCCAGCAGCCTGAGGGGGGGGTCCCTCTGGGGCTACACCTTC CASSLRGGSLWGYTF
14 TRBJ1-2 - TRBV3-1/TRBV3-2 - TGTGCCAGCAGCCAATACCAGGGTCACTATGGCTACACCTTC CASSQYQGHYGYTF
14 TRBJ1-1 - TRBV4-2 - TGTGCCAGCAGCCAATCAACGACAGGAACTGAAGCTTTCTTT CASSQSTTGTEAFF
13 TRBJ1-1 once TRBV12-5 TRBD1 TGTGCTAGTGGTTTGCCAGGGGGCCCTGAAGCTTTCTTT CASGLPGGPEAFF
22 TRBJ2-6 - TRBV4-1 TRBD1 TGCGCCAGCAGCCAGGAACTCCAAGCGCGGGACAGGGGGTTGTCTGGGGCCAACGTCCTGACTTTC CASSQELQARDRGLSGANVLTF
11 TRBJ1-2 - TRBV20-1 - TGCAGTGGGGGCACCCCATATGGCTACACCTTC CSGGTPYGYTF
15 TRBJ1-1 - TRBV19 - TGTGCCAGTAGTATCCCGTTTACAGGGAAAACTGAAGCTTTCTTT CASSIPFTGKTEAFF
16 TRBJ1-1 - TRBV18 TRBD1 TGTGCCAGCTCGCCGGCGAGGGACAGCATGAACACTGAAGCTTTCTTT CASSPARDSMNTEAFF
14 TRBJ1-2 few TRBV4-1 TRBD1 TGCGCCAGCAGCATGGGACAGGGAACGTATGGCTACACCTTC CASSMGQGTYGYTF
16 TRBJ2-1 - TRBV4-1 TRBD2 TGCGCCAGCAGCCAAGCAAGGACTAGCGGGTGGAATGAGCAGTTCTTC CASSQARTSGWNEQFF
14 TRBJ2-6 - TRBV3-1/TRBV3-2 - TGTGCCAGCAGCCAGAGCCCTGGGGCCAACGTCCTGACTTTC CASSQSPGANVLTF
15 TRBJ2-6 - TRBV5-4 - TGTGCCAGCAGCTTGGTGGCAGCTGGGGCCAACGTCCTGACTTTC CASSLVAAGANVLTF
16 TRBJ1-5 - TRBV19 - TGTGCCAGTAAAATGGAGGGCACCGGAGGCAATCAGCCCCAGCATTTT CASKMEGTGGNQPQHF
13 TRBJ1-2 - TRBV19 - TGTGCCAGTAGTGAGGAAAGGTACTATGGCTACACCTTC CASSEERYYGYTF
14 TRBJ1-6 once TRBV11-2 - TGTGCCAGCAGCCAAAGGGGCCTAAATTCACCCCTCCACTTT CASSQRGLNSPLHF
14 TRBJ1-6 few TRBV6-5 - TGTGCCATTAAGGTGGGCGACTATAATTCACCCCTCCACTTT CAIKVGDYNSPLHF
11 TRBJ1-2 - TRBV19 - TGTGCCAGTAGTAGAACAGGCGGCTACACCTTC CASSRTGGYTF
18 TRBJ2-2 few TRBV5-8 TRBD1 TGTGCCAGCAGCTTCCGACAGGGGTCTACAGAATACACCGGGGAGCTGTTTTTT CASSFRQGSTEYTGELFF
16 TRBJ1-5 - TRBV14 - TGTGCCAGCAGCCAAGATAGGGGGGGCGTCAATCAGCCCCAGCATTTT CASSQDRGGVNQPQHF
14 TRBJ1-2 once TRBV20-1 TRBD1 TGCAGTGCTAGTCCCGGACAGGGGGGATATGGCTACACCTTC CSASPGQGGYGYTF
13 TRBJ2-1 - TRBV7-9 - TGTGCCAGCAGCACTCTAGCGAGGAATGAGCAGTTCTTC CASSTLARNEQFF
15 TRBJ2-1 - TRBV19 TRBD2 TGTGCCAGTAGTCGGGGACTAGCGGCGTACAATGAGCAGTTCTTC CASSRGLAAYNEQFF
13 TRBJ2-5 - TRBV12-3/TRBV12-4 - TGTGCCAGCAGGTCGTCAGGGCGAGAGACCCAGTACTTC CASRSSGRETQYF
14 TRBJ2-3 - TRBV5-1 TRBD1 TGCGCCAGCAGCCGAGACAGGGGCACAGATACGCAGTATTTT CASSRDRGTDTQYF
16 TRBJ2-7 - TRBV3-1/TRBV3-2 - TGTGCCAGCAGCCAACCCCGTTCGACTGTTTCCTACGAGCAGTACTTC CASSQPRSTVSYEQYF
15 TRBJ2-6 - TRBV29-1 - TGCAGCGTTTCGGCAGACAGCTCTGGGGCCAACGTCCTGACTTTC CSVSADSSGANVLTF
13 TRBJ2-1 once TRBV6-5 - TGTGCCAGCGGAGGATCGCGCGGAGGTGAACAGTTCTTC CASGGSRGGEQFF
15 TRBJ2-1 once TRBV7-9 - TGTGCCAGCAGCTTTTTGGGGGCCACCTACAATGAGCAGTTCTTC CASSFLGATYNEQFF
13 TRBJ1-2 once TRBV6-5 TRBD1 TGTGCCAGCACCCCACAGGGGGCGTCTGGCTACACCTTC CASTPQGASGYTF
13 TRBJ1-1 once TRBV30 - TGTGCCTGGAGTGTACAACAGAACACTGAAGCTTTCTTT CAWSVQQNTEAFF
16 TRBJ2-5 - TRBV7-9 TRBD1 TGTGCCAGCAGCTTACGGACAGGGGGCTTCGGAGAGACCCAGTACTTC CASSLRTGGFGETQYF
14 TRBJ1-1 - TRBV6-5 - TGTGCCAGCATTTATCTCCGGGGGGCGGCTGAAGCTTTCTTT CASIYLRGAAEAFF
19 TRBJ1-3 - TRBV7-2 - TGTGCCAGCAGCTTAGGTCCCTCGTTCGACGGAGGCTCTGGAAACACCATATATTTT CASSLGPSFDGGSGNTIYF
16 TRBJ2-1 few TRBV10-1 TRBD1 TGCGCCAGCAGTGCCGACGACTTAACAGGGGGAGGTGAGCAGTTCTTC CASSADDLTGGGEQFF
15 TRBJ2-5 - TRBV6-1 - TGTGCCAGCAGTGAGGGCAGATACTACCAAGAGACCCAGTACTTC CASSEGRYYQETQYF
13 TRBJ1-2 - TRBV6-1 TRBD1 TGTGCCAGCAGTGAAAGGGGGCGGGGTGGCTACACCTTC CASSERGRGGYTF
13 TRBJ2-1 - TRBV7-9 - TGTGCCAGCAGCTTAGCGCGAGGAAATGAGCAGTTCTTC CASSLARGNEQFF
14 TRBJ1-1 - TRBV3-1/TRBV3-2 - TGTGCCAGCAGATCCTCGGACAGACCGACGGAAGCTTTCTTT CASRSSDRPTEAFF
13 TRBJ2-7 once TRBV14 - TGTGCCAGCAGCTTAGTAATCGGCTACGAGCAGTACTTC CASSLVIGYEQYF
12 TRBJ1-1 - TRBV5-6 TRBD1 TGTGCCAGCAGCCCTGGACAGGGAGTAGCTTTCTTT CASSPGQGVAFF
15 TRBJ2-3 - TRBV5-1 TRBD2 TGCGCCAGCAGCTTAAGAACTAGCGGCACAGATACGCAGTATTTT CASSLRTSGTDTQYF
12 TRBJ1-2 - TRBV5-6 - TGTGCCAGCAGCTTTCGAGGGAATGGCTACACCTTC CASSFRGNGYTF
15 TRBJ1-1 - TRBV5-6 - TGTGCCAGCAGCTTAGTTAGGAGTGGGGGGACTGAAGCTTTCTTT CASSLVRSGGTEAFF